This T cell receptor beta chain was captured in a study of Ad26.COV2.S vaccination and SARS-CoV-2 variants. Study-level findings and limits: It was vaccine recipients, not placebo recipients, who had the higher spike-specific TCR breadth.

The CDR3 runs 14 residues. CDR1 and CDR2 from the germline V gene are MNHEY and SVGAGI. With 10 bases clipped from V and 5 bases from J, the junction kept 12 bases outside the gene matches. Here immunoSEQ multiplex PCR was the method, and the copy in TCRdb shows in-frame clones only, minus some. Of some 250,000 clones listed, over 75% were seen once; the top ten hold around a tenth. Comments on this clone: Its antigen is not known.

The treatment denotes: 15 to 20 received Ad26.COV2.S at low or high dose, single or two shots; roughly five received placebo; per-sample allocation not given. Samples were taken on day 63 after the first vaccine or placebo injection. Expression of Wuhan-strain SARS-CoV-2 spike came from the Ad26 vector that formed the vaccine. This TCR derives from a person between 18 and 60 years old who received the Ad26.COV2.S COVID-19 vaccine or a placebo. This chain connects TRBV6-5 to TRBJ2-7, with 9 bases aligning to TRBD2. The sample in question was peripheral blood, obtained in a trial of Ad26.COV2.S vaccine versus placebo. The CDR3: CAITLASGINEQYF. The DNA of the CDR3 is TGTGCCATAACGTTAGCTAGCGGGATCAACGAGCAGTACTTC.